Sequencing of this TCR beta chain was carried out in a study of blood T cell repertoires in COVID-19. About the study: The United States, Italy and Spain supplied acute and convalescent COVID-19 samples. PBMCs, B-cell-depleted T cells, or T cells were the source of the cDNA or gDNA that made up the material.

This clone was observed once. From germline, CDR1 is MGHRA and CDR2 YSYEKL. Trimming shortened V by 4 bases and J by 5 bases, and 7 bases separated the two germline ends. The CDR3 spans 12 residues. Per the authors' pipeline: How many nucleated cells were present was estimated from reference gene primer amplification. Profiling relied on immunoSEQ multiplex PCR, and the TCRdb table lists in-frame clones only, not all of them. Clonal size and the V and J genes are those of that table, whereas D and trimming came from the DNA. The sample holds over 40,000 clones, around four fifths seen once. The chain carries TRBV4-1 and TRBJ2-3; a weak D match, TRBD2 (6 bases). Sequenced sample: peripheral blood. The sequence came from a human donor in a cohort sampled during active COVID-19. Here the CDR3 reads CASSPGLDTQYF. The DNA of the CDR3 is TGCGCCAGCAGCCCGGGACTAGATACGCAGTATTTT.